Listed below are T cell receptor beta chains from one sample, sequenced in a study of T cell responses to AZD1222 COVID-19 vaccine. This table comes from immunoSEQ multiplex PCR, and its TCRdb copy is limited to in-frame clones, with some not included. The sample consists of fewer than 120,000 clones, 92% of them appearing once. The material sequenced was peripheral blood, taken 28 days after the second AZD1222 dose. All receptors derive from an adult who received the AZD1222 COVID-19 vaccine. Each CDR3 is given with its conserved first and last residue. Each record gives: V gene, clone size, D gene, J gene, CDR3 DNA, CDR3 protein. D genes are given only for firm matches. Clone size appears in some rows only: once, few, many, or a class for an expanded clone.

TRBV6-2/TRBV6-3	NA	NA	TRBJ2-7	TGTGCCAGCAGTACCCCCGGACTCCTCAACACCTACGAGCAGTACTTC	CASSTPGLLNTYEQYF
TRBV7-9	NA	NA	TRBJ1-1	TGTGCCAGCAGCCAAGGATGGAGCAGGGGATTATACACTGAAGCTTTCTTT	CASSQGWSRGLYTEAFF
TRBV28	NA	NA	TRBJ2-7	TGTGCCAGCAGTTTGATGACGGCTAGGCAGGAGCAGTACTTC	CASSLMTARQEQYF
TRBV24-1	NA	NA	TRBJ2-2	TGTGCCACCAGTGATTTAGCAGGTCGTAGCACCGGGGAGCTGTTTTTT	CATSDLAGRSTGELFF
TRBV6-4	NA	NA	TRBJ1-1	TGTGCCAGCAGTGACGGGCCGGCAGGTGAAGCTTTCTTT	CASSDGPAGEAFF
TRBV7-2	NA	TRBD2	TRBJ2-7	TGTGCCAGCAGCCCACTAGCGGGGCCTTCCTACGAGCAGTACTTC	CASSPLAGPSYEQYF
TRBV12-3/TRBV12-4	once	NA	TRBJ2-1	TGTGCCAGCAGTCCCCAAACTAGCTATGAGCAGTTCTTC	CASSPQTSYEQFF
TRBV5-1	few	NA	TRBJ1-1	TGCGCCAGCAGCTTGGACGGAGCTCCGAACACTGAAGCTTTCTTT	CASSLDGAPNTEAFF
TRBV19	NA	TRBD1	TRBJ2-2	TGTGCCAGTAAGGGGACAGGGCGGACCGGGGAGCTGTTTTTT	CASKGTGRTGELFF
TRBV3-1/TRBV3-2	NA	TRBD1	TRBJ2-4	TGTGCCAGCAGCCCCAGAATCGGACAGGGAGTAGCCAAAAACATTCAGTACTTC	CASSPRIGQGVAKNIQYF
TRBV5-5	NA	NA	TRBJ1-4	TGTGCCAGCAGCTTGACCCAGGGGTCCACTAATGAAAAACTGTTTTTT	CASSLTQGSTNEKLFF
TRBV11-1	NA	NA	TRBJ2-1	TGTGCCAGCAGCTTAATTAAGTGGAATAAGCAGTTCTTC	CASSLIKWNKQFF
TRBV19	once	TRBD1	TRBJ1-2	TGTGCCAGTAGTATACGAGGGGGCGGTGGCTACACCTTC	CASSIRGGGGYTF
TRBV19	NA	NA	TRBJ2-2	TGTGCCAGTAGTATTCGGGGCAGGATTAACACCGGGGAGCTGTTTTTT	CASSIRGRINTGELFF
TRBV5-5	NA	NA	TRBJ1-6	TGTGCCAGCGGTCGAGGAAATAATTCACCCCTCCACTTT	CASGRGNNSPLHF
TRBV27	NA	TRBD1	TRBJ1-2	TGTGCCAGCAGTCACTACGGGACAGGGGCCAGTTCCTATGGCTACACCTTC	CASSHYGTGASSYGYTF
TRBV27	NA	NA	TRBJ1-2	TGTGCCAGCACTCCGACGTCAGGTAGTGGCTACACCTTC	CASTPTSGSGYTF
TRBV24-1	NA	TRBD1	TRBJ1-1	TGTGCCACCAGTCCGGACAGGGAGAATACTGAAGCTTTCTTT	CATSPDRENTEAFF
TRBV10-3	NA	NA	TRBJ2-5	TGTGCCATCAGTGTAGGGGACAGCGGGGAGACCCAGTACTTC	CAISVGDSGETQYF
TRBV11-2	NA	NA	TRBJ2-2	TGTGCCAGCAGCTTTAACAGGGTCACCGGGGAGCTGTTTTTT	CASSFNRVTGELFF
TRBV28	NA	TRBD1	TRBJ2-2	TGTGCCAGCAGTTCGGGGACAGTCTACACCGGGGAGCTGTTTTTT	CASSSGTVYTGELFF
TRBV5-1	NA	NA	TRBJ2-2	TGCGCCAGCAGCTTGATACGTTGGAGGGCCCCGAACACCGGGGAGCTGTTTTTT	CASSLIRWRAPNTGELFF
TRBV2	NA	TRBD1	TRBJ2-7	TGTGCCAGCAGTGGACTCCGGGACAGACTTTACGAGCAGTACTTC	CASSGLRDRLYEQYF
TRBV3-1/TRBV3-2	NA	TRBD2	TRBJ2-3	TGTGCCAGCAGCCCCTCGAGGTCTAGCGGGGGATCAGATACGCAGTATTTT	CASSPSRSSGGSDTQYF
TRBV6-2/TRBV6-3	NA	NA	TRBJ1-5	TGTGCCAGCAGTTATCTTAGCAGCAATCAGCCCCAGCATTTT	CASSYLSSNQPQHF
TRBV5-4	NA	NA	TRBJ2-4	TGTGCCAGCAGCCCCTTAGGGGGGGCGCCGCTAGCCAAAAACATTCAGTACTTC	CASSPLGGAPLAKNIQYF
TRBV3-1/TRBV3-2	NA	NA	TRBJ1-2	TGTGCCAGCAGCCAAGGTCCGGGTTTGGAGGGAGGCTACACCTTC	CASSQGPGLEGGYTF
TRBV14	NA	NA	TRBJ1-2	TGTGCCAGCAGCCAATCGAGCCAGGGATCCTATGGCTACACCTTC	CASSQSSQGSYGYTF
TRBV5-4	NA	TRBD2	TRBJ2-5	TGTGCCAGCAGCTTTTCGGGGGGAGGAGGAGAGACCCAGTACTTC	CASSFSGGGGETQYF
TRBV2	NA	TRBD1	TRBJ2-2	TGTGCCAGCAGCCGGGACAGGGCTGAAACCGGGGAGCTGTTTTTT	CASSRDRAETGELFF
TRBV7-2	NA	TRBD2	TRBJ2-1	TGTGCCGGCAGCCACAGACTAGCCAACAATGAGCAGTTCTTC	CAGSHRLANNEQFF
TRBV6-5	NA	NA	TRBJ2-2	TGTGCCAGCAGTAGGGCGCGGGGGAACACCGGGGAGCTGTTTTTT	CASSRARGNTGELFF
TRBV5-1	NA	NA	TRBJ2-7	TGCGCCAGCAGCTTGGGGGCCCCCGGCAGCGAGCAGTACTTC	CASSLGAPGSEQYF
TRBV2	NA	TRBD1	TRBJ1-6	TGTGCCAGTTCGGGACAGGGGGATTCACCCCTCCACTTT	CASSGQGDSPLHF
TRBV5-4	NA	NA	TRBJ2-1	TGTGCCAGCAGCTTGGGTGGCGATGAGCAGTTCTTC	CASSLGGDEQFF
TRBV12-3/TRBV12-4	NA	NA	TRBJ2-4	TGTGCCAGCAGTTTGTTGAAAAACATTCAGTACTTC	CASSLLKNIQYF
TRBV28	once	NA	TRBJ1-2	TGTGCCAGCAGTTCGGTGGGGGCCGGGCGGGGCTACACCTTC	CASSSVGAGRGYTF
TRBV12-5	NA	NA	TRBJ2-5	TGTGCTAGTGGCCTACAGGGTCTGGAGACCCAGTACTTC	CASGLQGLETQYF
TRBV2	NA	NA	TRBJ2-5	TGTGCCAGCAGACTCGGGACACCCCAAGAGACCCAGTACTTC	CASRLGTPQETQYF
TRBV11-3	NA	NA	TRBJ2-3	TGTGCCAGCGGGCAGGGATACACAGATACGCAGTATTTT	CASGQGYTDTQYF
TRBV11-1	once	NA	TRBJ1-1	TGTGCCAGCAGCCGGACAGACTACACTGAAGCTTTCTTT	CASSRTDYTEAFF
TRBV19	NA	NA	TRBJ1-6	TGTGCCAGTAGTCTCCGCGGGAGCTCCTATAATTCACCCCTCCACTTT	CASSLRGSSYNSPLHF
TRBV2	NA	TRBD1	TRBJ2-7	TGTGCCAGCCACGCCGGGACAGGGGGCTTTGAGCAGTACTTC	CASHAGTGGFEQYF
TRBV29-1	NA	NA	TRBJ2-2	TGCAGCGTTGAAGGTGGGCGGGACACCGGGGAGCTGTTTTTT	CSVEGGRDTGELFF